These 29 T cell receptor beta chains were sequenced from one sample in a study of graft-versus-host responses after intestinal transplantation. TCRdb's copy holds only in-frame clones and misses some; the assay was immunoSEQ multiplex PCR. The sample contains more than 3,000 clones, approximately 94% of which appear only once. The sequences come from PBMCs, collected 11 days after intestinal transplantation. The receptor source for this set is a human patient who received an intestinal transplant, so some T cells may come from the graft donor.

This chain connects TRBV7-6 to TRBJ2-5; D unresolved. Germline CDR1 reads SGHVS; CDR2 reads FNYEAQ. The CDR3 length is 14 residues. Trimming cost V 3 bases and J 5 bases, with 13 bases left between them. CDR3 sequence (DNA): TGTGCCAGCAGCTTTCTTTATAGGTTGGAGACCCAGTACTTC. This gives the protein CASSFLYRLETQYF.

This rearrangement joins TRBV27 to TRBJ1-2; maybe TRBD1 (5 bases). The V end was cut by 2 bases, the J end by 3 bases, with 16 bases between. The CDR3 runs 16 residues. CDR1 is MNHEY, CDR2 SMNVEV, per germline (reference sequence). DNA of the CDR3: TGTGCCAGCAGTTTAGTTGCAGGGTACGGAGACTATGGCTACACCTTC. Its translation is CASSLVAGYGDYGYTF.

V and J are TRBV6-1 and TRBJ2-7; 10 nucleotides align to TRBD1. V lost 2 bases, J lost 0 bases, and 4 bases stayed unmatched. This CDR3 comprises 16 residues. In germline, CDR1 is MNHNS, CDR2 SASEGT. CDR3 nucleotide sequence: TGTGCCAGCAGTGAATCGGGACAGGGGTCCTCCTACGAGCAGTACTTC. Translated: CASSESGQGSSYEQYF.

The rearrangement joins TRBV23-1 to TRBJ1-1; no reliable D call. TRBV23-1 is identified as an open reading frame with a role that is uncertain. The CDR3 loop spans 13 amino acids. The V end lost 0 bases, the J end lost 2 bases, and 4 bases lay between the germline ends. CDR3 sequence reads: CASSQSDNTEAFF. The CDR3 bases are TGCGCCAGCAGTCAATCGGACAACACTGAAGCTTTCTTT.

The V gene is TRBV20-1, the J gene TRBJ2-1; 11 bases fit TRBD2. Per germline, CDR1 DFQATT and CDR2 SNEGSKA (reference sequence). V lost 0 bases, J lost 16 bases, and 2 bases stayed unmatched. CDR3 length equals 11 residues. The CDR3 region has the DNA TGCAGTGCTAGAGAGACTAGCGGGAATTTCTTC. The encoded protein is CSARETSGNFF.

The chain has TRBV15 and TRBJ2-1, with D possibly TRBD2 on 6 matching bases. The V gene's germline CDR1 is LNHNV and CDR2 YYDKDF (reference sequence). Trimming cost V 0 bases and J 0 bases, with 12 bases left between them. The CDR3 runs to 17 residues. Here the CDR3 reads CATSRDSGPSSYNEQFF. CDR3 sequence (DNA): TGTGCCACCAGCAGAGATAGCGGCCCCAGCTCCTACAATGAGCAGTTCTTC.

The chain joins TRBV2 to TRBJ2-1; D gene ambiguous. Per germline, CDR1 SNHLY and CDR2 FYNNEI. This CDR3 comprises 14 residues. V was shortened by 3 bases and J by 0 bases, with 6 bases between the two germline ends. CDR3 DNA sequence: TGTGCCAGCAGTGATCGGAGCTCCTACAATGAGCAGTTCTTC. The encoded protein is CASSDRSSYNEQFF.

This clone is a singleton in its sample. The J gene is TRBJ1-2, the V gene TRBV4-1, with 7 bases that match TRBD1. The CDR3 has 18 amino acids. Trimming at V came to 2 bases and at J to 2 bases, leaving 14 bases not matched to a gene. Germline assignment: CDR1 MGHRA and CDR2 YSYEKL. The CDR3 nucleotides are TGCGCCAGCAGCCAAATGGGGGTAAGAGGGGGCTTGAACTATGGCTACACCTTC. This encodes CASSQMGVRGGLNYGYTF.

This clone was observed once. The chain combines TRBV13 with TRBJ2-1, with 8 bases that match TRBD2. Looked up from germline, CDR1 is PRHDT and CDR2 is FYEKMQ (reference sequence). This CDR3 comprises 18 residues. Unmatched junction bases numbered 14, after V lost 4 bases and J lost 3 bases. CDR3 sequence (DNA): TGTGCCAGCAGCTCCGCCTCACTAGCGGACGTATACTACAATGAGCAGTTCTTC. Amino acids: CASSSASLADVYYNEQFF.

This chain links TRBV27 with TRBJ2-5; D ambiguous. The CDR3 loop spans 13 amino acids. The V end lost 3 bases, the J end lost 5 bases, and 10 bases lay between the germline ends. In germline, CDR1 is MNHEY, CDR2 SMNVEV (reference sequence). CDR3 sequence: CASSFLTGETQYF. DNA of the CDR3: TGTGCCAGCAGTTTTTTGACGGGCGAGACCCAGTACTTC.

This CDR3 is CATSTGVNYNEQFF. In nucleotides, the CDR3 is TGTGCCACCAGCACAGGGGTAAACTACAATGAGCAGTTCTTC. The genes are TRBV15 and TRBJ2-1, with D possibly being TRBD1 (6 bases). V was pared by 4 bases and J by 3 bases, with 10 bases between. Germline lookup yields CDR1 LNHNV and CDR2 YYDKDF (reference sequence). The CDR3 consists of 14 residues.

J is TRBJ2-7 and V is TRBV19, with D maybe TRBD2 (6 bases). This CDR3 has 14 residues. Germline CDR1 is LNHDA and CDR2 is SQIVND (reference sequence). V lost 8 bases to trimming and J lost 2 bases, with 16 bases between them. The CDR3 DNA reads TGTGCCAGTGCAACCGGGACTCGGACCTACGAGCAGTACTTC. Residues: CASATGTRTYEQYF.

This clone came up once. The genes are TRBV12-2 and TRBJ2-7; the DNA was not compared with TRBD2, the D call given in the table. TRBV12-2 is noted as a pseudogene. The CDR3 contains 17 residues. CDR3 amino acids: CASRSLTAGESSYEQYF. CDR3 DNA: TGTGCAAGTCGCTCACTTACAGCGGGAGAAAGCTCCTACGAGCAGTACTTC.

V and J are TRBV28 and TRBJ2-1; 8 bases map to TRBD1. V lost 6 bases and J lost 8; bases outside the gene matches: 9. The germline CDR1 and CDR2 sequences are MDHEN and SYDVKM. This CDR3 comprises 14 residues. CDR3 protein: CASRLMDRDHEQFF. The CDR3 coding sequence is TGTGCCAGCAGACTAATGGACAGGGACCATGAGCAGTTCTTC.

This chain joins TRBV27 and TRBJ2-1, with D possibly matching TRBD1 (6 bases). The CDR3 runs to 16 residues. Germline V CDR1 and CDR2: MNHEY, SMNVEV (reference sequence). V shed 7 bases and J shed 1 base, with 17 bases lying between them. The CDR3 spells CASKSPMDSSYNEQFF. The CDR3 nucleotides read TGTGCCAGCAAGTCCCCGATGGACAGTTCCTACAATGAGCAGTTCTTC.

The V call is TRBV27, the J call TRBJ2-5, with TRBD1 matching 7 bases. Germline CDR1 is MNHEY and CDR2 is SMNVEV (reference sequence). The J segment lost 3 bases and the V segment lost 8 bases, leaving 6 bases of the junction unmatched. There are 13 residues in the CDR3. CDR3 amino acids: CASFDREKETQYF. CDR3 nucleotide sequence: TGTGCCAGCTTTGACAGGGAAAAAGAGACCCAGTACTTC.

V gene TRBV7-6 combines with J gene TRBJ2-1; 14 nucleotides match TRBD2. The CDR3 sequence is 21 residues long. The J segment lost 2 bases and the V segment lost 2 bases, leaving 14 bases of the junction unmatched. The germline gives CDR1 SGHVS, CDR2 FNYEAQ. CDR3 DNA sequence: TGTGCCAGCAGCTTAAGGAGGGGACTAGCGGGAGAGGGGGGCGCCTACAATGAGCAGTTCTTC. This codes for CASSLRRGLAGEGGAYNEQFF.

The chain recombines TRBV19 with TRBJ2-3; 8 nucleotides match TRBD2. Looked up from germline, CDR1 is LNHDA and CDR2 is SQIVND (reference sequence). V trimming: 8 bases; J trimming: 2 bases; junction bases outside the gene matches: 12. The CDR3 sequence is 16 residues long. The chain's CDR3 is CASGDRREVVTDTQYF. Here the CDR3 DNA reads TGTGCCAGTGGGGATCGGCGGGAGGTCGTCACAGATACGCAGTATTTT.

The V gene is TRBV12-5, the J gene TRBJ2-3; 7 positions agree with TRBD1. Germline values: CDR1 LGHNT, CDR2 FRNRAP. The trim removed 5 bases at V and 4 bases at J, leaving 15 bases unmatched. The CDR3 runs 17 residues. CDR3: CASGLNEITGDPDTQYF. The CDR3 coding sequence is TGTGCTAGTGGTCTCAACGAAATAACAGGGGACCCAGATACGCAGTATTTT.

The rearrangement joins TRBV7-9 to TRBJ2-7; perhaps TRBD2 as D (6 bases). V was clipped by 6 bases and J by 5 bases, with 17 bases between them. Germline assignment: CDR1 SEHNR and CDR2 FQNEAQ (reference sequence). The CDR3 contains 14 residues. CDR3 loop: CASSPLTSFDEQYF. The CDR3 bases are TGTGCCAGCAGTCCCCTCACTAGCTTCGACGAGCAGTACTTC.

The CDR3 is CASSPLGREGFYEQYF. The CDR3 DNA is TGTGCCAGCAGTCCCCTCGGGCGGGAGGGCTTCTACGAGCAGTACTTC. V and J are TRBV6-6 and TRBJ2-7; 9 nucleotides agree with TRBD2. Germline V gene lookup returns CDR1 MNHNY and CDR2 SVGAGI (reference sequence). With V trimmed by 5 bases and J by 3 bases, 11 bases remained unmatched. The CDR3 extends over 16 amino acids.

The chain recombines TRBV5-1 with TRBJ2-1, with 9 positions matching TRBD1. The germline gives CDR1 SGHRS, CDR2 YFSETQ. The CDR3 runs to 19 residues. The ends lost 0 bases at V and 4 bases at J; junction bases unmatched: 14. Written as DNA, the CDR3 is TGCGCCAGCAGCTTGGGGACAGGGGTGTCGCGGGAGAAGTACAATGAGCAGTTCTTC. The encoded protein is CASSLGTGVSREKYNEQFF. Looking up the rest from reference TRBV5-1 and TRBJ2-1 gives the full variable domain: KAGVTQTPRYLIKTRGQQVTLSCSPISGHRSVSWYQQTPGQGLQFLFEYFSETQRNKGNFPGRFSGRQFSNSRSEMNVSTLELGDSALYLCASSLGTGVSREKYNEQFFGPGTRLTVL.

The chain is built from TRBV27 and TRBJ2-1; no definite D call. This CDR3 comprises 11 residues. The V gene's germline CDR1 is MNHEY and CDR2 SMNVEV (reference sequence). The V end lost 4 bases, the J end lost 12 bases, and 10 bases lay between the germline ends. For the CDR3, the DNA is TGTGCCAGCAGTTCGAGTTATGGGCAGTTCTTC. It encodes CASSSSYGQFF.

The V call is TRBV11-2, the J call TRBJ2-3; D is possibly TRBD2 (6 bases). Germline V lookup: CDR1 SGHAT, CDR2 FQNNGV. The length of the CDR3 is 15 residues. V lost 3 bases and J lost 4, with 14 bases in between. CDR3 coding DNA: TGTGCCAGCAGCTTTGGGGGGACTGGGGCAGATACGCAGTATTTT. Protein: CASSFGGTGADTQYF.

This chain connects TRBV5-1 to TRBJ2-1; 14 positions match TRBD2. Germline loops: CDR1 SGHRS, CDR2 YFSETQ. The CDR3 extends over 15 amino acids. Trimming at V came to 7 bases and at J to 9 bases, leaving 9 bases not matched to a gene. The CDR3 region has the DNA TGCGCCAGCGGGGGACTAGCGGGAGATGCAGCTGAGCAGTTCTTC. It is translated as CASGGLAGDAAEQFF.

The rearrangement links TRBV7-2 to TRBJ2-1; TRBD2 agrees at 11 bases. V dropped 4 bases and J dropped 2; count of bases not matched to a gene: 1. Germline values: CDR1 SGHTA, CDR2 FQGNSA. CDR3 length: 15 amino acids. As DNA, the CDR3 is TGTGCCAGCAGCTCGGGACTAGCGGCCTACAATGAGCAGTTCTTC. It specifies CASSSGLAAYNEQFF. The full variable domain, rest sourced from reference TRBV7-2 and TRBJ2-1, is GAGVSQSPSNKVTEKGKDVELRCDPISGHTALYWYRQSLGQGLEFLIYFQGNSAPDKSGLPSDRFSAERTGGSVSTLTIQRTQQEDSAVYLCASSSGLAAYNEQFFGPGTRLTVL.

V is TRBV6-5 and J is TRBJ1-5, with unresolved D. This CDR3 contains 13 residues. Germline CDR1 reads MNHEY; CDR2 reads SVGAGI. V was cut by 8 bases and J by 7 bases, with 15 bases left in between. The DNA of the CDR3 is TGTGCCAGCGGTTTTGGGGTAAGCCAGCCCCAGCATTTT. Protein product: CASGFGVSQPQHF.

The chain carries TRBV12-2 and TRBJ1-5. TRBV12-2 is recorded as a pseudogene. This CDR3 region has 15 residues. The CDR3 loop is CASRLGGYINQPQHF. The DNA of the CDR3 is TGTGCAAGTCGCTTGGGGGGATATATCAATCAGCCCCAGCATTTT.

This clone appeared once. The rearrangement joins TRBV4-2 to TRBJ2-3; the match to TRBD2 covers 16 bases. The CDR3 totals 17 residues. Germline trimming cut 3 bases from V and 4 bases from J; bases unmatched to any gene: 4. The V gene's germline CDR1 is LGHNA and CDR2 YNFKEQ. The CDR3 sequence: CASSHGTSGRDSDTQYF. Written as DNA, the CDR3 is TGTGCCAGCAGCCATGGGACTAGCGGGAGGGACTCAGATACGCAGTATTTT.